The 14 T cell receptor beta chains in this list originate from one sample, sequenced in a study of T-cell reconstitution after alpha-beta-depleted transplantation in children. Unique molecular identifiers were used in preparing the TCRbeta library. TCRdb passed the PCR reads through MiXCR, listing each CDR3 protein once. The data contain around 230,000 distinct CDR3 sequences, over 15% of them seen just once; the ten biggest clones take up about 41%. Sample: PBMCs, mostly from graft donor cells, taken 360 days after TCRalphabeta/CD19-depleted stem cell transplant. These receptors came from a male patient aged 2 to 9 who had a stem cell transplant for acute lymphoblastic leukemia, so the T cells may come from the graft donor.

This clonotype was observed a few times. This chain joins TRBV29-1 and TRBJ2-3; 10 nucleotides align to TRBD2. The CDR3 length is 14 residues. Trimming cost V 6 bases and J 8 bases; bases outside gene matches: 11. The germline CDR1 and CDR2 sequences are SQVTM and ANQGSEA. The DNA for the CDR3 is TGCAGCGTCCACCCCGGACTAGCGGTTAGTACGCAGTATTTT. Its protein is CSVHPGLAVSTQYF.

This clonotype has a count of ten or more. V usage is TRBV21-1 and J usage is TRBJ2-2; the listed D gene, TRBD2, was not tested against the DNA. TRBV21-1 is tagged as a pseudogene. The CDR3 spans 15 residues. The CDR3 DNA reads TGTGCCAGCAGCAAAGCGGGGGGAGGCACCGGGGAGCTGTTTTTT. Residues: CASSKAGGGTGELFF.

This clonotype occurred a few times. The chain carries TRBV27 and TRBJ2-1; TRBD2 matches 8 bases. The V gene end was trimmed by 3 bases and the J gene end by 0 bases; junction bases not matched to a gene: 7. The CDR3 has 17 amino acids. Germline V gene sequence: CDR1 MNHEY, CDR2 SMNVEV (reference sequence). For the CDR3, the DNA is TGTGCCAGCAGTTTTACTAGCGGCCTTAGCTCCTACAATGAGCAGTTCTTC. It encodes CASSFTSGLSSYNEQFF.

J is TRBJ2-1 and V is TRBV18; TRBD2 is a possible D gene (6 bases). CDR3 length equals 13 residues. V lost 5 bases and J 8 bases, leaving 13 bases between the germline ends. The germline V gene encodes CDR1 KGHSH and CDR2 LQKENI. DNA of the CDR3: TGTGCCAGCTCAGAGCCCAGGGAGGATGAGCAGTTCTTC. It encodes CASSEPREDEQFF.

In this sample, this clonotype turned up many times. V and J are TRBV20-1 and TRBJ1-4, with 7 bases fitting TRBD1. The CDR3 covers 14 residues. The germline V gene has CDR1 DFQATT and CDR2 SNEGSKA (reference sequence). V was pared by 2 bases and J by 0 bases, with 0 bases of the junction left unmatched. Written as DNA, the CDR3 is TGCAGTGCTAGACAGGGGGCAACTAATGAAAAACTGTTTTTT. This sequence encodes CSARQGATNEKLFF.

There are a few counts of this clonotype. V gene TRBV7-9 combines with J gene TRBJ1-1; no clear D gene. The CDR3 consists of 16 residues. The V end lost 1 base, the J end lost 2 bases, and 14 bases lay between the germline ends. Germline V lookup: CDR1 SEHNR, CDR2 FQNEAQ (reference sequence). CDR3 residues: CASSLDWRGENTEAFF. The CDR3 region has the DNA TGTGCCAGCAGCTTAGACTGGCGGGGAGAAAACACTGAAGCTTTCTTT.

This clonotype was detected a few times. The chain is built from TRBV5-1 and TRBJ2-1, with no clear D. V shed 2 bases and J shed 3 bases, with 9 bases lying between them. This CDR3 has 14 residues. The germline CDR1 and CDR2 sequences are SGHRS and YFSETQ. DNA of the CDR3: TGCGCCAGCAGCTTCCGGACCCTCTACAATGAGCAGTTCTTC. Amino acids: CASSFRTLYNEQFF.

J is TRBJ1-1 and V is TRBV5-1, with 7 nucleotides matching TRBD1. CDR1 is SGHRS, CDR2 YFSETQ, per germline. V lost 4 bases, J lost 5 bases, and 5 bases stayed unmatched. The CDR3 is 13 amino acids. This CDR3 is CASSEQGNTEAFF. In DNA, the CDR3 is TGCGCCAGCAGCGAACAGGGGAATACTGAAGCTTTCTTT.

This chain links TRBV19 with TRBJ2-3; no clear D gene. V was shortened by 3 bases and J by 0 bases, with 10 bases between the two germline ends. The germline V gene encodes CDR1 LNHDA and CDR2 SQIVND (reference sequence). This CDR3 region has 15 residues. The CDR3 protein is CASSILGASTDTQYF. DNA of the CDR3: TGTGCCAGTAGTATTTTAGGAGCTAGCACAGATACGCAGTATTTT.

V and J are TRBV5-1 and TRBJ2-7, with TRBD2 identical over 8 bases. Germline lookup yields CDR1 SGHRS and CDR2 YFSETQ. Trimming at V came to 0 bases and at J to 2 bases, leaving 4 bases not matched to a gene. The CDR3 is made up of 15 amino acids. CDR3 DNA sequence: TGCGCCAGCAGCTTGGGTAGCGGGGTTGCCTACGAGCAGTACTTC. As protein: CASSLGSGVAYEQYF.

This chain links TRBV18 with TRBJ2-5, with TRBD1 identical over 9 bases. The J segment lost 5 bases and the V segment lost 3 bases, leaving 7 bases of the junction unmatched. There are 15 residues in the CDR3. From germline, CDR1 is KGHSH and CDR2 LQKENI. CDR3 in amino acids: CASSPEDRGLETQYF. CDR3 bases: TGTGCCAGCTCACCCGAGGACAGGGGTTTGGAGACCCAGTACTTC.

The rearrangement links TRBV7-9 to TRBJ2-7; TRBD1 matches at 8 bases. This CDR3 is 16 amino acids long. Germline CDR1 and CDR2: SEHNR and FQNEAQ (reference sequence). The trim removed 7 bases at V and 7 bases at J, leaving 18 bases unmatched. This chain's CDR3 is CASILVPSTGAGEQYF. The DNA of the CDR3 is TGTGCCAGCATCCTAGTTCCCTCGACAGGGGCAGGGGAGCAGTACTTC.

This CDR3 is CASSPQDKDTQYF. The CDR3 DNA sequence: TGCGCCAGCAGCCCACAAGATAAGGATACGCAGTATTTT. The chain uses TRBV4-1 and TRBJ2-3; no clear D. V was clipped by 4 bases and J by 6 bases, with 11 bases between them. From germline, CDR1 is MGHRA and CDR2 YSYEKL. The CDR3 is 13 amino acids.

This clonotype has just a few counts. This sequence joins TRBV5-5 and TRBJ1-5; 7 bases agree with TRBD1. Germline CDR1 and CDR2: SGHKS and YYEKEE (reference sequence). Losses at the gene ends were 3 bases for V and 2 bases for J; bases not matched to a gene: 8. CDR3 length equals 16 residues. CDR3 sequence: CASSYGPTGGNQPQHF. CDR3 in DNA: TGTGCCAGCAGCTACGGACCAACAGGGGGCAATCAGCCCCAGCATTTT.